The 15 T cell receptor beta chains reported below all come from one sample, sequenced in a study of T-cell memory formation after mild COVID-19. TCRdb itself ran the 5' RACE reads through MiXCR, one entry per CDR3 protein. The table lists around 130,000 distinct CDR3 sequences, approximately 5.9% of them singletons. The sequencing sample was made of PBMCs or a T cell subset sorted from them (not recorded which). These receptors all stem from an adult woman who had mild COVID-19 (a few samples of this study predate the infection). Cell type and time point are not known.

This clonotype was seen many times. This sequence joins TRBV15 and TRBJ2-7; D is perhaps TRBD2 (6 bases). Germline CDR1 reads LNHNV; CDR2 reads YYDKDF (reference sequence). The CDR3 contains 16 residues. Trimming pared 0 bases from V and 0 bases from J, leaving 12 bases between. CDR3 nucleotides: TGTGCCACCAGCAGAGATGGTAGCGGTAGCTCCTACGAGCAGTACTTC. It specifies CATSRDGSGSSYEQYF.

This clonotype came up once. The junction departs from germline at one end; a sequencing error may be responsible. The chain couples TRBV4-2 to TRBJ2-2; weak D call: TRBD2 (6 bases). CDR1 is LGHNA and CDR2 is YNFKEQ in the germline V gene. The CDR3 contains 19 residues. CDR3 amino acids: CAGSQEGISGSVYTGELFF. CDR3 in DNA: TGTGCCGGCAGCCAAGAGGGTATCAGCGGGTCGGTGTACACCGGGGAGCTGTTTTTT.

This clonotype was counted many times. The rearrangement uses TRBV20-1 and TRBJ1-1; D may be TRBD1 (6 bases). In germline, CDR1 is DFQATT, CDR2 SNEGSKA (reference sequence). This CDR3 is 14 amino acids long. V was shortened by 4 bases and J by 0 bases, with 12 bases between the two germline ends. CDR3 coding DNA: TGCAGTGCTAAGGGGGTGATACTGAACACTGAAGCTTTCTTT. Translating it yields CSAKGVILNTEAFF.

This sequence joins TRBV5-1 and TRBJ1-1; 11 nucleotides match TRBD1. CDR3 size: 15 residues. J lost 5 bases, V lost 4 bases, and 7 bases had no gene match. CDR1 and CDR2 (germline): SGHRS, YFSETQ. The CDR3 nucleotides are TGCGCCAGCAGCCCGGACAGGGGGCTAGGGACTGAAGCTTTCTTT. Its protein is CASSPDRGLGTEAFF.

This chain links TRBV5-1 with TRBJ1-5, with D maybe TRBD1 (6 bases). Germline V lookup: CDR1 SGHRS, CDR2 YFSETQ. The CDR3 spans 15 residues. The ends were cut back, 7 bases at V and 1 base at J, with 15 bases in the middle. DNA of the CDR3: TGCGCCAGCGGCCTGGAAGGGACAAGCAATCAGCCCCAGCATTTT. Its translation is CASGLEGTSNQPQHF.

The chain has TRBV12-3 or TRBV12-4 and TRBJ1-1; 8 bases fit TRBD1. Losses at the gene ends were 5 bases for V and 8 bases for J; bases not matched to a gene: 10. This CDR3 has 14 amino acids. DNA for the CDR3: TGTGCCAGCAGTCACCCGGGACAGGCGACCGAAGCTTTCTTT. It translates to CASSHPGQATEAFF.

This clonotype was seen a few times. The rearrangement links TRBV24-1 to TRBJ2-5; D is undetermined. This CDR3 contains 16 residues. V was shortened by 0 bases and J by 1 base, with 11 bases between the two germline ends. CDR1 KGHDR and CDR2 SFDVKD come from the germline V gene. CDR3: CATSDLLVPRQETQYF. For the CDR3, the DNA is TGTGCCACCAGTGATTTGCTCGTACCCCGCCAAGAGACCCAGTACTTC.

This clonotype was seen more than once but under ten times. CDR3 nucleotide sequence: TGTGCCACCAGCAGAGAGATCGGTGAAGCTTTCTTT. Its translation: CATSREIGEAFF. The chain uses TRBV15 and TRBJ1-1; D is unclear. Germline assignment: CDR1 LNHNV and CDR2 YYDKDF (reference sequence). The V and J ends lost 0 bases and 7 bases respectively, with 6 bases between them. The CDR3 extends over 12 amino acids.

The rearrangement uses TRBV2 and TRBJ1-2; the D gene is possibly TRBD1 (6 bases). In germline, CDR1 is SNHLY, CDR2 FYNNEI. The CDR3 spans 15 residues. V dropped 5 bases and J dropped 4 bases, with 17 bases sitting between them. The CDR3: CASSLVQGASYGYTF. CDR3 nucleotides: TGTGCCAGCAGTCTAGTACAGGGCGCCTCCTATGGCTACACCTTC.

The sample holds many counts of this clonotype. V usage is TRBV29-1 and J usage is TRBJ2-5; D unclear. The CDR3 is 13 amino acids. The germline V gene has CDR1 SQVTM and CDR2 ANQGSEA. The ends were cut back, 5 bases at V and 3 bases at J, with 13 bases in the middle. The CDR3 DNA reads TGCAGCGTTACTATACCCGGAGAAGAGACCCAGTACTTC. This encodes CSVTIPGEETQYF.

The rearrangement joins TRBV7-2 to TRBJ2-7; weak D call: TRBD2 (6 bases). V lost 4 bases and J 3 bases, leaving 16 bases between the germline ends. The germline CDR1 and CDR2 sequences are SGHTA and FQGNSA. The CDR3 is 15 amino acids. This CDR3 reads CASSSNGGAYYEQYF. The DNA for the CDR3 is TGTGCCAGCAGCTCGAACGGAGGGGCGTACTACGAGCAGTACTTC.

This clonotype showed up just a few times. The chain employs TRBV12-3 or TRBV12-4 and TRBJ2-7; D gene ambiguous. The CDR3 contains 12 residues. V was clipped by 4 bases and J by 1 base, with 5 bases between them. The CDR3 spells CASSSFSYEQYF. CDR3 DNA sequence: TGTGCCAGCAGTTCGTTTTCCTACGAGCAGTACTTC.

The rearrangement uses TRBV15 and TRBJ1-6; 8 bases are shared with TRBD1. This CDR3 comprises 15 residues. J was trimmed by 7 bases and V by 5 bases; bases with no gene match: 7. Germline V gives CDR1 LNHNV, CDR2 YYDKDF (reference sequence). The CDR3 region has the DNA TGTGCCACCAGCTATCTAGACAGGGGCAATTCACCCCTCCACTTT. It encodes CATSYLDRGNSPLHF.

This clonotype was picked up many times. This CDR3 reads CASSLVTGGLRTDTQYF. The CDR3 nucleotides read TGCGCCAGCAGCTTGGTGACAGGGGGTTTGAGAACAGATACGCAGTATTTT. The genes are TRBV5-1 and TRBJ2-3; 9 bases fit TRBD1. The CDR3 has 17 amino acids. Germline V gives CDR1 SGHRS, CDR2 YFSETQ. The V segment lost 0 bases and the J segment 3 bases; nucleotides outside the gene matches: 8. Filled out from reference TRBV5-1 and TRBJ2-3, the complete variable domain reads KAGVTQTPRYLIKTRGQQVTLSCSPISGHRSVSWYQQTPGQGLQFLFEYFSETQRNKGNFPGRFSGRQFSNSRSEMNVSTLELGDSALYLCASSLVTGGLRTDTQYFGPGTRLTVL.

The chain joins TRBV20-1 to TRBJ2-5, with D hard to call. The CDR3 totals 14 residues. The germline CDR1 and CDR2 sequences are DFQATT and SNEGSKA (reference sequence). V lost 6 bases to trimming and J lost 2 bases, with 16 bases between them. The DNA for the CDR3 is TGCAGTGCGCCCAGTCGAAGGTTACAAGAGACCCAGTACTTC. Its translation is CSAPSRRLQETQYF.